The 14 T cell receptor beta chains listed next were all sequenced from one sample in a study of glioma-infiltrating T cells after dendritic cell vaccination. The table came from immunoSEQ multiplex PCR; TCRdb's copy has only in-frame clones and leaves some out. In the table there are about 82,000 clones, approximately 90% of which are singletons. The specimen was blood, collected before dendritic cell vaccination. Source of these receptors: a human donor with glioblastoma.

The V gene is TRBV21-1, the J gene TRBJ2-7; TRBD1, the D gene given by the table, was not confirmed from the DNA. TRBV21-1 has pseudogene status. The CDR3 sequence is 11 residues long. The CDR3 coding sequence is TGTGCCAGCACAGGGGCCGACGAGCAGTACTTC. It yields the protein CASTGADEQYF.

The V call is TRBV6-5, the J call TRBJ1-5, with TRBD1 matching 10 bases. The trim removed 6 bases at V and 5 bases at J, leaving 7 bases unmatched. This CDR3 is built from 15 residues. The V gene's germline CDR1 is MNHEY and CDR2 SVGAGI. CDR3 DNA: TGTGCCAGCAGAAGGGACAGGGGAGAGGATCAGCCCCAGCATTTT. This gives the protein CASRRDRGEDQPQHF.

V usage is TRBV27 and J usage is TRBJ2-7; D perhaps matches TRBD1 (6 bases). CDR1 and CDR2 from the germline V gene are MNHEY and SMNVEV (reference sequence). V was shortened by 2 bases and J by 0 bases, with 11 bases between the two germline ends. The CDR3 runs 15 residues. The CDR3 DNA reads as TGTGCCAGCAGTTTAGGACAGTCGAGCTCCTACGAGCAGTACTTC. It encodes CASSLGQSSSYEQYF.

V gene TRBV5-4 combines with J gene TRBJ2-1, with 8 bases that match TRBD2. This CDR3 comprises 15 residues. V lost 2 bases to trimming and J lost 5 bases; unmatched junction nucleotides: 6. Germline V gene data show CDR1 as SGHNT and CDR2 as YYREEE (reference sequence). The DNA of the CDR3 is TGTGCCAGCAGCTTTGGACTAGCCGAGAACAATGAGCAGTTCTTC. Protein sequence: CASSFGLAENNEQFF.

The chain couples TRBV4-2 to TRBJ2-2; 10 bases agree with TRBD2. The V segment lost 0 bases and the J segment 6 bases; nucleotides outside the gene matches: 4. From germline, CDR1 is LGHNA and CDR2 YNFKEQ. The CDR3 is 16 amino acids. The CDR3 coding sequence is TGTGCCAGCAGCCAAGAAACTAGCGGGATGGCCGGGGAGCTGTTTTTT. Translation gives CASSQETSGMAGELFF.

The rearrangement joins TRBV16 to TRBJ1-6; 8 nucleotides align to TRBD1. Trimming at V came to 6 bases and at J to 9 bases, leaving 7 bases not matched to a gene. CDR1 and CDR2 from the germline V gene are KGHSY and FQNENV. This CDR3 has 14 residues. The CDR3 loop is CASSRTGGGSPLHF. DNA for the CDR3: TGTGCCAGCAGTCGAACAGGGGGAGGTTCACCCCTCCACTTT.

The CDR3 nucleotides are TGTGCCAGCAGCGTAGGAGTTAACGGGCAGCCCCAGCATTTT. Amino acid sequence: CASSVGVNGQPQHF. The rearrangement joins TRBV9 to TRBJ1-5; D gene ambiguous. Trimming left V 0 bases short and J 7 bases short, with 11 bases between. The CDR3 contains 14 residues. The V gene's germline CDR1 is SGDLS and CDR2 YYNGEE.

V usage is TRBV11-3 and J usage is TRBJ1-1; 11 bases line up with TRBD1. CDR3 length equals 15 residues. V dropped 5 bases and J dropped 5; count of bases not matched to a gene: 7. Germline CDR1 is SGHNT and CDR2 is YENEEA. The CDR3 loop is CASSLGQGAQTEAFF. In DNA, the CDR3 is TGTGCCAGCAGCCTTGGACAGGGGGCACAGACTGAAGCTTTCTTT.

The chain has TRBV5-5 and TRBJ1-2, with a possible D match to TRBD1 (5 bases). Trimming removed 4 bases at V and 4 bases at J, with 20 bases between. The CDR3 has 16 residues. CDR1 and CDR2 from the germline V gene are SGHKS and YYEKEE (reference sequence). In DNA, the CDR3 is TGTGCCAGCAGCAGAAATTTGGGGGGTTCCACCTATGGCTACACCTTC. Translating it yields CASSRNLGGSTYGYTF.

This chain joins TRBV15 and TRBJ2-5; 11 bases are a match to TRBD2. This CDR3 is built from 15 residues. V shed 0 bases, J shed 5 bases, and the junction held 2 bases outside the gene matches. The germline gives CDR1 LNHNV, CDR2 YYDKDF (reference sequence). CDR3 region: CATSRDSGGAETQYF. CDR3 DNA sequence: TGTGCCACCAGCAGAGATAGCGGGGGGGCCGAGACCCAGTACTTC.

The V and J genes are TRBV10-3 and TRBJ1-2; D is unclear. From germline, CDR1 is ENHRY and CDR2 SYGVKD. This CDR3 is 13 amino acids long. V dropped 7 bases and J dropped 6 bases, with 15 bases sitting between them. CDR3 protein: CAITREGSNGYTF. Written as DNA, the CDR3 is TGTGCCATCACCCGAGAAGGGAGTAATGGCTACACCTTC.

The rearrangement joins TRBV6-4 to TRBJ2-3, with 8 positions matching TRBD2. The junction had 15 bases not matched to a gene; V was cut back by 5 bases and J by 5 bases. The CDR3 is 17 amino acids. The V gene's germline CDR1 is MRHNA and CDR2 SNTAGT. The CDR3 DNA reads TGTGCCAGCAGTCCACTTCTCCAAGCGGGGGTAGGAGATACGCAGTATTTT. Translation gives CASSPLLQAGVGDTQYF.

This chain links TRBV19 with TRBJ2-2; 8 positions match TRBD2. This CDR3 is built from 16 residues. J was trimmed by 2 bases and V by 2 bases; bases with no gene match: 4. In germline, CDR1 is LNHDA, CDR2 SQIVND (reference sequence). Written as DNA, the CDR3 is TGTGCCAGTAGTATAAGCGGGGGCCCCAACACCGGGGAGCTGTTTTTT. Translating gives CASSISGGPNTGELFF.

Only one count was recorded for this clone. V and J are TRBV19 and TRBJ1-1, with 8 bases that match TRBD1. Trimming at V came to 3 bases and at J to 5 bases, leaving 2 bases not matched to a gene. CDR1 and CDR2 from the germline V gene are LNHDA and SQIVND (reference sequence). The CDR3 totals 13 residues. CDR3 DNA sequence: TGTGCCAGTAGTATCCGACAGGGGACTGAAGCTTTCTTT. Encoded protein: CASSIRQGTEAFF.